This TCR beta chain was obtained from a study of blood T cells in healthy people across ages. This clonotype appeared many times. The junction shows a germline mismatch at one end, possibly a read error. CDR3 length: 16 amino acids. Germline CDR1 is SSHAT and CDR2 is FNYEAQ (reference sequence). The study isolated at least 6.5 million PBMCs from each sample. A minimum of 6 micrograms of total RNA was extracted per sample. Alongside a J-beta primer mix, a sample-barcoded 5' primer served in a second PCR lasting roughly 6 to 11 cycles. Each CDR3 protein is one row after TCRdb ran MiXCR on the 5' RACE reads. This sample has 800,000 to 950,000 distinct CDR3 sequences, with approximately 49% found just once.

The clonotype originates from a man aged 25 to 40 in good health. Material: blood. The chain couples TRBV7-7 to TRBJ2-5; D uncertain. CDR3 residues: CASSRGGRSFGETQYF. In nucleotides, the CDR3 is TGTGCTAGCAGCAGAGGTGGTAGATCGTTCGGAGAGACCCAGTACTTC.